One T cell receptor beta chain is described in this entry. This entry is derived from a study of blood T cell repertoires in COVID-19. Study summary: COVID-19 samples collected from the United States, Italy and Spain covered acute and convalescent phases.

CDR3 length: 18 amino acids. Generated by immunoSEQ multiplex PCR, the TCRdb table keeps only in-frame clones and is missing some. The sample records 150,000 to 200,000 clones, around four fifths being singletons. The V call is TRBV21-1, the J call TRBJ1-3. TRBV21-1 is given as a pseudogene. The TCR was taken from a woman aged 80 or over with acute or convalescent COVID-19. Sequencing was done on a sample of peripheral blood. CDR3 loop: CASSKVPGRPGKEDTIYF. The CDR3 DNA follows: TGTGCCAGCAGCAAAGTCCCCGGGCGTCCCGGGAAAGAAGACACCATATATTTT.